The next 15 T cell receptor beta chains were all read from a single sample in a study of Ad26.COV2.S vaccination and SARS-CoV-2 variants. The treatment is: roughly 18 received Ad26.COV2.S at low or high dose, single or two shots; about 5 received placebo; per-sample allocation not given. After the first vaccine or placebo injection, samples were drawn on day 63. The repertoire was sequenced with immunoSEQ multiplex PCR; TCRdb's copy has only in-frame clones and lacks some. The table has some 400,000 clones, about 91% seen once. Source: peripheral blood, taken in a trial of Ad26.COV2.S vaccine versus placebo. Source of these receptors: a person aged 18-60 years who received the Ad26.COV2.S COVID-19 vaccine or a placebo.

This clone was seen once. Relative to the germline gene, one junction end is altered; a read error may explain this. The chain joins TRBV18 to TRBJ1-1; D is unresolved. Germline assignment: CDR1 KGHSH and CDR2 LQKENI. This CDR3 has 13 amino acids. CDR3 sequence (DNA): TGTGCCAGCTCCCCGACGGGTTACACTAAAGCTTTCTTT. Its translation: CASSPTGYTKAFF.

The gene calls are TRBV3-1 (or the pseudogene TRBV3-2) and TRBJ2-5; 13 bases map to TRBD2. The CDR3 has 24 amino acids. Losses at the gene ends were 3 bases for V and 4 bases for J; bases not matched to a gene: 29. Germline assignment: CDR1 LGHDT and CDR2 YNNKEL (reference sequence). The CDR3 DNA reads TGTGCCAGCAGCCACCACCCCTTTGGCGTTCGGCCGCCACTAGCGGGAGGGCCGGGAGAGACCCAGTACTTC. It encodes CASSHHPFGVRPPLAGGPGETQYF.

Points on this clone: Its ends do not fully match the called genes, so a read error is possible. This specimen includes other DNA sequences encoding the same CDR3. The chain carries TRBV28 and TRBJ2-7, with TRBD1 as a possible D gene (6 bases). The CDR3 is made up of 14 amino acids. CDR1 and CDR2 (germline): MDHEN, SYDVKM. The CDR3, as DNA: TGTGCCAGCAGTAATAAACAGGGATCCTATGAGCAGTACTTC. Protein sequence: CASSNKQGSYEQYF.

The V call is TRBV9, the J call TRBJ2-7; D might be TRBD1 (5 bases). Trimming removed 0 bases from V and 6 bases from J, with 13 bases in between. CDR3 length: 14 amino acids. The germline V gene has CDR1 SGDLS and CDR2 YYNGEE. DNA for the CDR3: TGTGCCAGCAGCGTAGGGCTGGACAAGTCCGAGCAGTACTTC. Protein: CASSVGLDKSEQYF. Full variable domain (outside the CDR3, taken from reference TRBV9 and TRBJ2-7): DSGVTQTPKHLITATGQRVTLRCSPRSGDLSVYWYQQSLDQGLQFLIQYYNGEERAKGNILERFSAQQFPDLHSELNLSSLELGDSALYFCASSVGLDKSEQYFGPGTRLTVT.

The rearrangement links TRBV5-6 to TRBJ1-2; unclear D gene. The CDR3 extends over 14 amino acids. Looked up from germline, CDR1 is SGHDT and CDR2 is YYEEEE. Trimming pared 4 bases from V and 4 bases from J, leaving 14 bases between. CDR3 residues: CASSPDAGPYGYTF. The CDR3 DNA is TGTGCCAGCAGCCCTGATGCGGGCCCCTATGGCTACACCTTC. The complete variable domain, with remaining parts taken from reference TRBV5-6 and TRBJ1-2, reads DAGVTQSPTHLIKTRGQQVTLRCSPKSGHDTVSWYQQALGQGPQFIFQYYEEEERQRGNFPDRFSGHQFPNYSSELNVNALLLGDSALYLCASSPDAGPYGYTFGSGTRLTVV.

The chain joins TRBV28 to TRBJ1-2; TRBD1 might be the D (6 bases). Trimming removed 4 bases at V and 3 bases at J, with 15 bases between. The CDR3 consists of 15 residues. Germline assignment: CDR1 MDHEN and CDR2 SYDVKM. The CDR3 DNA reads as TGTGCCAGCAGTTCCGTACAGGGAAACTACTATGGCTACACCTTC. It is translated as CASSSVQGNYYGYTF.

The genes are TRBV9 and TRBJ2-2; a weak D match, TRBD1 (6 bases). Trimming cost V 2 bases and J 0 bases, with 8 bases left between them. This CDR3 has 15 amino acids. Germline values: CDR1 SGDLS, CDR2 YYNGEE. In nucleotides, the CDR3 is TGTGCCAGCAGCGTCGGGACAACGAACACCGGGGAGCTGTTTTTT. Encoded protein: CASSVGTTNTGELFF.

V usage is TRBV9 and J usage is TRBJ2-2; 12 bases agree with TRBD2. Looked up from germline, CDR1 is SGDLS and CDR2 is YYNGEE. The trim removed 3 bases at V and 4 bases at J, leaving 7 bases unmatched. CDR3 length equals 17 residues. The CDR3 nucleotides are TGTGCCAGCAGCGCCGCTAGCGGGAGGGCCCCCACCGGGGAGCTGTTTTTT. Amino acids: CASSAASGRAPTGELFF.

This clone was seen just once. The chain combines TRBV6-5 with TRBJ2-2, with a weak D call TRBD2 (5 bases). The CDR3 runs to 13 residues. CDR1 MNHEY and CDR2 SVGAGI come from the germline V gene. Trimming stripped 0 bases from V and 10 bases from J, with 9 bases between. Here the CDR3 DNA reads TGTGCCAGCAGTTACTCGGGAGTTTTGGAGCTGTTTTTT. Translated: CASSYSGVLELFF.

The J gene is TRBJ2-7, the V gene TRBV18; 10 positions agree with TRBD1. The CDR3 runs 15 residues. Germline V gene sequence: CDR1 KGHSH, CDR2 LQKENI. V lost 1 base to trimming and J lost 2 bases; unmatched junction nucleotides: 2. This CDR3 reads CASSPLGTGAYEQYF. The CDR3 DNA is TGTGCCAGCTCACCACTAGGGACAGGGGCCTACGAGCAGTACTTC. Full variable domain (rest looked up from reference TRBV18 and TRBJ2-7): NAGVMQNPRHLVRRRGQEARLRCSPMKGHSHVYWYRQLPEEGLKFMVYLQKENIIDESGMPKERFSAEFPKEGPSILRIQQVVRGDSAAYFCASSPLGTGAYEQYFGPGTRLTVT.

The CDR3 region is CASSRQGFSYEQYF. CDR3 nucleotides: TGTGCCAGCAGTCGACAGGGTTTCTCCTACGAGCAGTACTTC. The J gene is TRBJ2-7, the V gene TRBV28; 7 positions match TRBD1. J was trimmed by 0 bases and V by 5 bases; bases with no gene match: 4. This CDR3 has 14 amino acids. Germline CDR1 MDHEN, CDR2 SYDVKM.

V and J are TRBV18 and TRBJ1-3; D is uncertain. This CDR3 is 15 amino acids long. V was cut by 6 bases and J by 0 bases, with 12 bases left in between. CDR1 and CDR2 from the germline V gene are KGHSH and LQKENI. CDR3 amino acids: CASSQSQTSGNTIYF. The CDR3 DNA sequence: TGTGCCAGCTCCCAAAGTCAGACCTCTGGAAACACCATATATTTT.

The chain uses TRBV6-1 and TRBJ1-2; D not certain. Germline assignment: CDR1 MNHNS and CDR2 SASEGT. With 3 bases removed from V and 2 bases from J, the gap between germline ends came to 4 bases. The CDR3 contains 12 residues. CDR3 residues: CASSDDNYGYTF. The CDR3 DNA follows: TGTGCCAGCAGTGATGACAACTATGGCTACACCTTC.

The CDR3 bases are TGTGCCAGCAGGGGGCCTAATAATTCACCCCTCCACTTT. As protein: CASRGPNNSPLHF. V is TRBV27 and J is TRBJ1-6; a possible D gene is TRBD1 (5 bases). CDR3 length: 13 amino acids. V lost 6 bases and J 5 bases, leaving 8 bases between the germline ends. The germline V gene has CDR1 MNHEY and CDR2 SMNVEV (reference sequence).

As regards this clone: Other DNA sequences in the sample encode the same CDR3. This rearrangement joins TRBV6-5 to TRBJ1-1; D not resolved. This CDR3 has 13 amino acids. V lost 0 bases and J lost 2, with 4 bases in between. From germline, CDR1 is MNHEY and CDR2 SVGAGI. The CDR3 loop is CASSYSRNTEAFF. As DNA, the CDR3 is TGTGCCAGCAGTTACTCGAGAAACACTGAAGCTTTCTTT.